This T cell receptor beta chain was sequenced for a study of blood T cell repertoires in COVID-19 (dated by TCRdb to the early 2020s). Looking at the study overall: The collaborator samples originated in the United States, Italy and Spain and spanned the acute and convalescent phases of COVID-19. The material from the prospective study consisted of cDNA or gDNA derived from T cells, B-cell-depleted T cells, or PBMCs. Deeply sampled blood TCRbeta repertoires from subjects exposed to, actively infected with, or recovered from COVID-19 were included in the dataset. The repertoires were made available in a free public database intended to serve as a resource for research on the immune response to SARS-CoV-2. Samples came from the ongoing ImmuneRACE study (first 160 participants) plus 1,254 subjects from 6 global collaborators. Sample metadata almost always included a de-identified subject ID, COVID-19 status, age in years and sex. Where available, HLA class I and class II types were obtained from metadata supplied by the sample provider rather than from assay-based typing.

The immunoSEQ Assay, a bias-controlled multiplex PCR, was used to amplify TCRbeta CDR3 regions from genomic DNA. The authors processed their data as follows. Within the assay, amplification of reference gene primers was used to estimate how many nucleated cells each sample contained. Sequence reads were collapsed and filtered to measure the absolute abundance of every unique TCRbeta CDR3 rearrangement. For each sample, productive Simpson clonality was calculated as the square root of Simpson's diversity index across productive rearrangements. What TCRdb holds here is the immuneACCESS table cut down to in-frame rearrangements. Part of the clones is not present; checked against another copy, under half of the missing clones reflect an unresolved V gene, and the others are unexplained. The V and J calls and clone size were taken over from that table, and D and trimming were inferred from the DNA. This sample has 240,000 or so clones in its table, and 82% of those were observed once. The leading ten clones occupy 9.5% to 15% of the sample.

Beyond this particular receptor, the publication reports: Clinical and demographic metadata were provided uncurated, with the amount varying by source and participant.

Each collaborating institution followed its own protocols to collect whole blood in K2EDTA tubes. Collaborator samples were shipped for TCRbeta analysis as frozen whole blood, isolated PBMCs, or DNA extracted from either sample type. CDR3 length: 14 amino acids, cysteine to phenylalanine. The only DNA kept is the CDR3, 42 bases in frame from the first base. As encoded in the germline V gene (reference sequence), CDR1 is SEHNR while CDR2 is FQNEAQ. Relative to germline, V is missing 3 bases and J is missing 3 bases, with 2 bases of the junction outside any gene match. In regard to this clone: Its antigen remains undetermined. There are no base qualities to consult, and no much larger clone falls within one base.

Sequenced material: peripheral blood. The chain is assembled from TRBV7-9 and TRBJ2-4; TRBD1 aligns with 7 central bases. This TCR was sampled from an older woman with active or convalescent COVID-19. The CDR3 protein sequence reads: CASSFRDSKNIQYF. The DNA is as follows: TGTGCCAGCAGCTTCCGGGACAGCAAAAACATTCAGTACTTC.